This T cell receptor beta chain was captured in a study of identifying expanded T cells in peripheral blood. Study-level findings and limits: Roughly two-week clone count variance significantly increased as total template count grew. Technical replicates showed approximately 1.2 changed clones; approximately 2 weeks about 16.4; four weeks 19.

In its sample, this clone was seen once. Its specificity is unknown. Generated by immunoSEQ multiplex PCR, the TCRdb table keeps only in-frame clones and is missing some. The sample lists about 78,000 clones, approximately 84% occurring once. CDR3 size: 11 residues. Healthy donors had no documented immune events, such as infections, while sampled. This clonotype was sampled from a person aged 18 to 75 in good health. The specimen was blood. This rearrangement joins TRBV21-1 to TRBJ2-7. TRBV21-1 is tagged as a pseudogene. CDR3 protein: CAITRGECKYF. CDR3 coding DNA: TGTGCGATAACTAGGGGGGAATGTAAGTACTTC.